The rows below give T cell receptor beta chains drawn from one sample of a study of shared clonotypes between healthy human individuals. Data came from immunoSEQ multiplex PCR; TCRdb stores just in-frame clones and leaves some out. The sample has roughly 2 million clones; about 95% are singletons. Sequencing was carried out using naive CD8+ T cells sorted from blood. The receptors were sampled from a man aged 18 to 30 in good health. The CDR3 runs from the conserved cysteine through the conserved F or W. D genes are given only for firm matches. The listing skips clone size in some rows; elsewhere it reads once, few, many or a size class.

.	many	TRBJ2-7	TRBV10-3	CAISGQDYSYEQYF	TGTGCCATCAGTGGACAGGACTACTCCTACGAGCAGTACTTC
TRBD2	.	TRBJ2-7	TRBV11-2	CASSLGGLAGFYEQYF	TGTGCCAGCAGCTTAGGGGGACTAGCGGGATTCTACGAGCAGTACTTC
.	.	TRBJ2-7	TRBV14	CASSQYERGEQYF	TGTGCCAGCAGCCAATATGAGAGGGGCGAGCAGTACTTC
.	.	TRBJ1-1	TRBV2	CASKQVNTEAFF	TGTGCCAGCAAACAGGTGAACACTGAAGCTTTCTTT
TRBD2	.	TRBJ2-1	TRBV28	CASSFREGLADSYNEQFF	TGTGCCAGCAGCTTTCGAGAAGGGCTAGCGGACTCCTACAATGAGCAGTTCTTC
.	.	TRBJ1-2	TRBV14	CASSPHPGDGYTF	TGTGCCAGCAGCCCGCACCCGGGGGATGGCTACACCTTC
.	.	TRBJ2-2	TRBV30	CAWSVPSRAGLSNTGELFF	TGTGCCTGGAGTGTACCCAGTAGGGCGGGATTATCAAACACCGGGGAGCTGTTTTTT
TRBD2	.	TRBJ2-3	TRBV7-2	CASSFPTSGIVTDTQYF	TGTGCCAGCAGCTTCCCGACTAGCGGGATTGTCACAGATACGCAGTATTTT
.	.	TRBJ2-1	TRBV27	CASSLSIYNEQFF	TGTGCCAGCAGTTTATCTATATACAATGAGCAGTTCTTC
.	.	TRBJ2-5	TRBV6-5	CASSWGIQETQYF	TGTGCCAGCAGTTGGGGGATTCAAGAGACCCAGTACTTC
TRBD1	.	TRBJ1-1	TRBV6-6	CASSFGTGVFNTEAFF	TGTGCCAGCAGTTTTGGGACAGGGGTCTTCAACACTGAAGCTTTCTTT
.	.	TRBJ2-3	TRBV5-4	CASSLSGLGTDTQYF	TGTGCCAGCAGCTTGTCAGGGCTGGGCACAGATACGCAGTATTTT
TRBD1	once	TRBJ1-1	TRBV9	CASSVSEQGMNTEAFF	TGTGCCAGCAGCGTGAGCGAACAGGGGATGAACACTGAAGCTTTCTTT
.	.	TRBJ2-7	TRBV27	CASSSGPPPYEQYF	TGTGCCAGCAGTTCTGGACCACCTCCCTACGAGCAGTACTTC
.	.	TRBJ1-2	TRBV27	CASSLGAGNYGYTF	TGTGCCAGCAGTTTAGGGGCGGGGAACTATGGCTACACCTTC
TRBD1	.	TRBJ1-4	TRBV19	CASSPLGTGRANEKLFF	TGTGCCAGTAGTCCCCTCGGGACAGGTCGGGCTAATGAAAAACTGTTTTTT
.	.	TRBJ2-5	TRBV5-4	CASSLYLEETQYF	TGTGCCAGCAGCTTGTACCTAGAGGAGACCCAGTACTTC
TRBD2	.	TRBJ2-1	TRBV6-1	CASSEGLARRSYNEQFF	TGTGCCAGCAGTGAGGGACTAGCGAGGCGCTCTTACAATGAGCAGTTCTTC
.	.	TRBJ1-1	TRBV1	CTSSQGYWGGQGGLRNRAFF	TGCACCAGCAGCCAAGGGTATTGGGGGGGACAGGGTGGTCTCCGAAACCGAGCTTTCTTT
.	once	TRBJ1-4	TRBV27	CASSSAAALNEKLFF	TGTGCCAGCAGTTCAGCGGCAGCCCTTAATGAAAAACTGTTTTTT
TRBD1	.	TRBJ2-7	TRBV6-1	CASSEQGVDEQYF	TGTGCCAGCAGCGAACAGGGGGTCGACGAGCAGTACTTC
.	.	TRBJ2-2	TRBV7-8	CASSLPVPGELFF	TGTGCCAGCAGCTTACCAGTTCCCGGGGAGCTGTTTTTT
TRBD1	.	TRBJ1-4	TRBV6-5	CASSYSGQGREGLFF	TGTGCCAGCAGTTACTCGGGACAGGGGAGGGAGGGACTGTTTTTT
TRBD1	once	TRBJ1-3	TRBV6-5	CASSPGGGNTIYF	TGTGCCAGCAGTCCAGGGGGTGGAAACACCATATATTTT
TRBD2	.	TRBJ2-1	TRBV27	CASTSLGGYHEQFF	TGTGCCAGCACCTCACTCGGGGGGTACCATGAGCAGTTCTTC
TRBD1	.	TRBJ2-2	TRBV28	CASSDRADTGELFF	TGTGCCAGCAGCGACAGGGCGGACACCGGGGAGCTGTTTTTT
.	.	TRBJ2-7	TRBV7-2	CASSLLRGGGEQYF	TGTGCCAGCAGCTTACTCCGCGGGGGCGGCGAGCAGTACTTC
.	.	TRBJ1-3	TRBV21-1	CASSKERVFSGNTIYF	TGTGCCAGCAGCAAAGAACGGGTTTTCTCTGGAAACACCATATATTTT
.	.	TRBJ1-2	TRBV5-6	CASSLAGSNYGYTF	TGTGCCAGCAGCTTGGCGGGTTCTAACTATGGCTACACCTTC
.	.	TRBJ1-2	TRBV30	CAWSGEDGYTF	TGTGCCTGGAGTGGGGAGGATGGCTACACCTTC
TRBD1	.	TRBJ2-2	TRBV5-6	CASSVGTDATGELFF	TGTGCCAGCAGCGTCGGGACAGATGCCACCGGGGAGCTGTTTTTT
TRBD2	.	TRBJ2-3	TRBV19	CASSIDREGWSTDTQYF	TGTGCCAGTAGTATAGATCGGGAGGGGTGGAGCACAGATACGCAGTATTTT
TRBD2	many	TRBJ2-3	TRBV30	CAWMGGRADTQYF	TGTGCCTGGATGGGCGGGAGGGCAGATACGCAGTATTTT
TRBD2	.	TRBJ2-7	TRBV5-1	CASSLGPAGGYYEQYF	TGCGCCAGCAGCTTGGGTCCCGCGGGAGGCTACTACGAGCAGTACTTC
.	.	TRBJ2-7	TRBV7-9	CASSLTGEQYF	TGTGCCAGCAGCCTCACAGGCGAGCAGTACTTC
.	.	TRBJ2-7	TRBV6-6	CASSYSGLTYEQYF	TGTGCCAGCAGTTACTCCGGACTAACCTACGAGCAGTACTTC
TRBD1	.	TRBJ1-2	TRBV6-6	CATSQDRGNYGYTF	TGTGCCACCTCCCAGGACAGGGGGAACTATGGCTACACCTTC
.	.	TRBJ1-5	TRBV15	CATSRTGTGNQPQHF	TGTGCCACCAGCAGAACGGGAACAGGCAATCAGCCCCAGCATTTT
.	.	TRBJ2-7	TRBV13	CASSSPDRAYEQYF	TGTGCCAGCAGCTCACCGGACAGAGCCTACGAGCAGTACTTC
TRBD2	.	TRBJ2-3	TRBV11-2	CASSLVSGGADTQYF	TGTGCCAGCAGCTTAGTGAGCGGGGGGGCAGATACGCAGTATTTT
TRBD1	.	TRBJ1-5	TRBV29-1	CSVKQGTQPQHF	TGCAGCGTGAAACAGGGGACTCAGCCCCAGCATTTT
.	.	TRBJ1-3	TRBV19	CASQQGPGNTIYF	TGTGCCAGCCAACAGGGTCCTGGAAACACCATATATTTT
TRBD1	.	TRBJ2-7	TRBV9	CASSVERDSTYEQYF	TGTGCCAGCAGCGTAGAGAGGGACAGTACCTACGAGCAGTACTTC
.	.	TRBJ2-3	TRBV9	CASSVDWGSTDTQYF	TGTGCCAGCAGCGTAGATTGGGGATCTACAGATACGCAGTATTTT
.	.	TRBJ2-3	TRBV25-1	CASSEFGGAGTDTQYF	TGTGCCAGCAGTGAATTCGGGGGCGCAGGGACAGATACGCAGTATTTT
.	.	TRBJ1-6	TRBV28	CASSLQDENNSPLHF	TGTGCCAGCAGTTTACAGGACGAAAATAATTCACCCCTCCACTTT
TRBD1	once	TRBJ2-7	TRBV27	CASSLTGQGYEQYF	TGTGCCAGCAGTTTAACGGGACAGGGTTACGAGCAGTACTTC
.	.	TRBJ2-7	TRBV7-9	CASSVTSGYEQYF	TGTGCCAGCAGCGTAACCAGCGGCTACGAGCAGTACTTC
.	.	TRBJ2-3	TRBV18	CASSPPGQESTDTQYF	TGTGCCAGCTCACCACCCGGGCAGGAAAGCACAGATACGCAGTATTTT
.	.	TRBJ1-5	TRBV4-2	CASSHPPGSNQPQHF	TGTGCCAGCAGCCACCCCCCGGGTAGCAATCAGCCCCAGCATTTT
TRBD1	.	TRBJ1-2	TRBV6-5	CASSTDRENGYTF	TGTGCCAGCAGCACGGACAGGGAGAATGGCTACACCTTC